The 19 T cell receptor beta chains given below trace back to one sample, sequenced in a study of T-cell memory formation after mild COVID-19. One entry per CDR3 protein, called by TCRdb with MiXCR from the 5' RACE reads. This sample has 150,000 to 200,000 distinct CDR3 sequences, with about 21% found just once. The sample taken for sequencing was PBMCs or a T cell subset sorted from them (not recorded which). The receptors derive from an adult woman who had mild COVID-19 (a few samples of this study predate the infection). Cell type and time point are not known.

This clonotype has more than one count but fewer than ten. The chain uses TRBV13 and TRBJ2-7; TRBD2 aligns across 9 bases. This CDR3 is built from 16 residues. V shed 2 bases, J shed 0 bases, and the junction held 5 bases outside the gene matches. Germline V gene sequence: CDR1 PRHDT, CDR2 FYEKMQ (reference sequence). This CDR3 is CASSLRLAGTSYEQYF. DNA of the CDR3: TGTGCCAGCAGCTTACGGCTAGCGGGAACCTCCTACGAGCAGTACTTC.

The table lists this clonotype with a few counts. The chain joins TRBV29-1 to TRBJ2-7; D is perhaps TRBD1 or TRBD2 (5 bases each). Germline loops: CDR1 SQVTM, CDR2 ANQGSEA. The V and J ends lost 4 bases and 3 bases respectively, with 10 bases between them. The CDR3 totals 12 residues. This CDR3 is CSVVAGSYEQYF. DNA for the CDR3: TGCAGCGTTGTGGCAGGGAGCTACGAGCAGTACTTC.

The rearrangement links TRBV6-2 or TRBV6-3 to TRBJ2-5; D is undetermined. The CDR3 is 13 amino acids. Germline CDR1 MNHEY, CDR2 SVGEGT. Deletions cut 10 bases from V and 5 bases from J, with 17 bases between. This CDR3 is CATSDLQRETQYF. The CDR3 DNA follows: TGTGCCACCTCGGACCTCCAGCGTGAGACCCAGTACTTC.

The chain's CDR3 is CASSSGRNNSPLHF. CDR3 coding DNA: TGTGCCAGCAGCTCGGGCAGGAATAATTCACCCCTCCACTTT. The rearrangement links TRBV5-6 to TRBJ1-6; no definite D call. Trimming took off 3 bases at V and 5 bases at J, with 9 bases between the two ends. This CDR3 is 14 amino acids long. The germline V gene encodes CDR1 SGHDT and CDR2 YYEEEE.

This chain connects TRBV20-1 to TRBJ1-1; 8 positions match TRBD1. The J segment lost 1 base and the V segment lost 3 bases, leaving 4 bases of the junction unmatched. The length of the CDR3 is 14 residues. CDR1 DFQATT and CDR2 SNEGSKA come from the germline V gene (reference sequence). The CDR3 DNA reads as TGCAGTGCTAGGGGGACAGGATGGAACACTGAAGCTTTCTTT. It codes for CSARGTGWNTEAFF.

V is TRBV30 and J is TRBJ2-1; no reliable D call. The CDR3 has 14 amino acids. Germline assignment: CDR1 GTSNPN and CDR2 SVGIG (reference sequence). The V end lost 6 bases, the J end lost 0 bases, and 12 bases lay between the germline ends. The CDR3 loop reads CACPGPSSYNEQFF. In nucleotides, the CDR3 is TGTGCCTGTCCGGGCCCCAGCTCCTACAATGAGCAGTTCTTC. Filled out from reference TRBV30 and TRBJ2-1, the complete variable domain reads SQTIHQWPATLVQPVGSPLSLECTVEGTSNPNLYWYRQAAGRGLQLLFYSVGIGQISSEVPQNLSASRPQDRQFILSSKKLLLSDSGFYLCACPGPSSYNEQFFGPGTRLTVL.

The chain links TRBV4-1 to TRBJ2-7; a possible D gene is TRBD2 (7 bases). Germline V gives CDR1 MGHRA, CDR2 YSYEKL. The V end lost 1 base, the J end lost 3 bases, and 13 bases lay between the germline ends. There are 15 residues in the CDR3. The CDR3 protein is CASSQGLGGVYEQYF. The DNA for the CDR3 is TGCGCCAGCAGCCAAGGTCTAGGGGGGGTCTACGAGCAGTACTTC.

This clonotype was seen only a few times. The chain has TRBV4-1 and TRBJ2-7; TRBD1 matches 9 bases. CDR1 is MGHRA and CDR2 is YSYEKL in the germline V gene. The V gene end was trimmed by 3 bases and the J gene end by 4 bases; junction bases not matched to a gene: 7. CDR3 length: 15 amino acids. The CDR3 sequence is CASSQGQGGSYEQYF. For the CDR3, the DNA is TGCGCCAGCAGCCAGGGACAGGGAGGGTCTTACGAGCAGTACTTC.

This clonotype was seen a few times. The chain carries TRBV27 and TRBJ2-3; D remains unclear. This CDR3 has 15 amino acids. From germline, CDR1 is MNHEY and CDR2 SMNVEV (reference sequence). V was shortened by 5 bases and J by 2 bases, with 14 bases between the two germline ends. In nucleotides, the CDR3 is TGTGCCAGCAGTCCCTCGAATAACCCCACAGATACGCAGTATTTT. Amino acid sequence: CASSPSNNPTDTQYF.

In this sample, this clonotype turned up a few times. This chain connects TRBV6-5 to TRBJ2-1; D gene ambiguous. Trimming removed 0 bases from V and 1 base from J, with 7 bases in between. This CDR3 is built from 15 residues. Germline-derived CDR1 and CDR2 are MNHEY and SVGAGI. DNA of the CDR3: TGTGCCAGCAGTTACTCGAGGCAGTCCTACAATGAGCAGTTCTTC. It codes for CASSYSRQSYNEQFF.

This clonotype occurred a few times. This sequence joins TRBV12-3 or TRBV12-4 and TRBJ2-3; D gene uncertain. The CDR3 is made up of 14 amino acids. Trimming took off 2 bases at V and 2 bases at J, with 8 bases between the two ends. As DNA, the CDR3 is TGTGCCAGCAGTTTAAGGGCCCCCACAGATACGCAGTATTTT. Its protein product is CASSLRAPTDTQYF.

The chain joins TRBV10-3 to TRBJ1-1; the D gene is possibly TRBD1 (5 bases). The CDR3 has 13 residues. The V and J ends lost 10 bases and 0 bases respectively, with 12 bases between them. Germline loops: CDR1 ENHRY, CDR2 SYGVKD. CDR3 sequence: CATRDVLNTEAFF. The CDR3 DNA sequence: TGTGCCACCCGGGACGTACTGAACACTGAAGCTTTCTTT.

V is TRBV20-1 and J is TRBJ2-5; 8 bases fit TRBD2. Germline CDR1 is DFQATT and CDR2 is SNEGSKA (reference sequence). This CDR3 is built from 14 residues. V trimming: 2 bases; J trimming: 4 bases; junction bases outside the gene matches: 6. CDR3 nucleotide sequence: TGCAGTGCTAGATTTCTTGCGGGAGGAGAGACCCAGTACTTC. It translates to CSARFLAGGETQYF.

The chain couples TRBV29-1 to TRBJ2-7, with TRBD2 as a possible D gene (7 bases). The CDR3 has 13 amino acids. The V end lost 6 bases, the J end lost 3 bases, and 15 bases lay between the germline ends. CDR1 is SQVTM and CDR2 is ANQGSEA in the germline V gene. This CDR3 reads CSVGGVVGYEQYF. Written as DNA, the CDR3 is TGCAGCGTAGGGGGGGTCGTAGGCTACGAGCAGTACTTC.

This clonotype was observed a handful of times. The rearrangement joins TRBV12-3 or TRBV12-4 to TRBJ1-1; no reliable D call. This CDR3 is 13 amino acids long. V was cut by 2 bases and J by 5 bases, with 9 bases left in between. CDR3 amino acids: CASSLLWRTEAFF. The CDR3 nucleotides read TGTGCCAGCAGTTTACTCTGGAGAACTGAAGCTTTCTTT.

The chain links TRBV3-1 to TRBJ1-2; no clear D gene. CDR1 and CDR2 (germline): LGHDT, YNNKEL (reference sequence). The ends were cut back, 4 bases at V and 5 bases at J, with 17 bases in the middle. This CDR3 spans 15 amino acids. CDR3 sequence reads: CASSRSDTTWYGYTF. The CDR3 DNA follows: TGTGCCAGCAGCCGCTCCGACACTACGTGGTATGGCTACACCTTC.

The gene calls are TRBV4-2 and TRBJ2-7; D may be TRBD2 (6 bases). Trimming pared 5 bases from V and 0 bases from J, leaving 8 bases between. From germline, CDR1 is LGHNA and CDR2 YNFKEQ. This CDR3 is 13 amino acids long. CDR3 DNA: TGTGCCAGCAGCGCGGGGATCTCCTACGAGCAGTACTTC. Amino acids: CASSAGISYEQYF.

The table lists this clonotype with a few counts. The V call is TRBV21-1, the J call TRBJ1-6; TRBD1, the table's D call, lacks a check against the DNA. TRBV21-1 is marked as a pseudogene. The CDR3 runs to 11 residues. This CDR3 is CASISPSPLHF. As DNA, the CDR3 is TGTGCCAGCATTAGCCCCTCACCCCTCCACTTT.

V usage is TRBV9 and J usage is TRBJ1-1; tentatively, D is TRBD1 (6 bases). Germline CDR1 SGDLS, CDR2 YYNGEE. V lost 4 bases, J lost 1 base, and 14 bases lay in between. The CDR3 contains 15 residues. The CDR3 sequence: CASSSIGGANTEAFF. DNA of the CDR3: TGTGCCAGCAGCTCAATAGGGGGGGCGAACACTGAAGCTTTCTTT. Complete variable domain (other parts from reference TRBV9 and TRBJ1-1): DSGVTQTPKHLITATGQRVTLRCSPRSGDLSVYWYQQSLDQGLQFLIQYYNGEERAKGNILERFSAQQFPDLHSELNLSSLELGDSALYFCASSSIGGANTEAFFGQGTRLTVV.